The 30 T cell receptor beta chains below all came from one sample that was sequenced in a study of shared clonotypes between healthy human individuals (dated by TCRdb to about 2020). The library was prepared using the immunoSEQ multiplex PCR assay. The source is immuneACCESS, and TCRdb retained only in-frame sequences with V and J called. Part of the clones is not carried over; for the studies checked, unresolved V genes explain less than half of this, and the remainder is unexplained. A total of approximately 2,000,000 clones appear in this sample, 80% to 95% of them only once. The ten largest account for 0.37% of the sample. What was sequenced was naive CD4+ T cells from PBMCs. Explained via the paper, the cell subset or site label denotes: CD45RA+ positively selected. These TCRs come from a man aged 18 to 30 in good health. Some clones in this sample may be carry-over from other donors' samples.

A word on this clone: This specimen includes other DNA sequences encoding the same CDR3. The V gene is TRBV2, the J gene TRBJ1-1; D ambiguous. Germline V lookup: CDR1 SNHLY, CDR2 FYNNEI. The CDR3 contains 14 residues. Deletions cut 0 bases from V and 2 bases from J, with 7 bases between. The CDR3 protein is CASSEAGGNTEAFF. In DNA form, the CDR3 reads TGTGCCAGCAGTGAAGCGGGCGGAAACACTGAAGCTTTCTTT.

The chain employs TRBV18 and TRBJ2-3, with a weak D call TRBD1 (6 bases). The CDR3 extends over 14 amino acids. CDR1 KGHSH and CDR2 LQKENI come from the germline V gene. V was cut by 2 bases and J by 3 bases, with 9 bases left in between. The CDR3 nucleotides are TGTGCCAGCTCACCAGACAGGCCGACAGATACGCAGTATTTT. Translated, it gives CASSPDRPTDTQYF.

The count of this clone is one. This rearrangement joins TRBV5-1 to TRBJ2-6; tentative D call: TRBD2 (5 bases). Trimming took off 4 bases at V and 1 base at J, with 12 bases between the two ends. Germline CDR1 and CDR2: SGHRS and YFSETQ. CDR3 length: 16 amino acids. CDR3 nucleotide sequence: TGCGCCAGCAGCGGAGGACGGTCGTCTGGGGCCAACGTCCTGACTTTC. Protein: CASSGGRSSGANVLTF. Variable domain in full (rest from reference TRBV5-1 and TRBJ2-6): KAGVTQTPRYLIKTRGQQVTLSCSPISGHRSVSWYQQTPGQGLQFLFEYFSETQRNKGNFPGRFSGRQFSNSRSEMNVSTLELGDSALYLCASSGGRSSGANVLTFGAGSRLTVL.

Notes on this clone: Other nucleotide sequences in the sample specify the same CDR3. The chain combines TRBV6-5 with TRBJ1-2, with 9 bases fitting TRBD1. Germline CDR1 MNHEY, CDR2 SVGAGI. CDR3 length: 13 residues. The V and J ends lost 6 bases and 5 bases, in that order; junction bases with no gene match: 4. As DNA, the CDR3 is TGTGCCAGCAGATCCGGGACAGGGTATGGCTACACCTTC. Its translation is CASRSGTGYGYTF.

The V gene is TRBV7-9, the J gene TRBJ2-5; maybe TRBD2 (5 bases). The CDR3 sequence is 15 residues long. The V gene's germline CDR1 is SEHNR and CDR2 FQNEAQ (reference sequence). The V and J ends lost 4 bases and 9 bases respectively, with 21 bases between them. The CDR3 nucleotides read TGTGCCAGCAGCTCACCTATAAGGGATTGGGAGCCCCAGTACTTC. Amino acids: CASSSPIRDWEPQYF.

V is TRBV5-1 and J is TRBJ2-7; D is unresolved. Germline lookup yields CDR1 SGHRS and CDR2 YFSETQ. V lost 5 bases and J 6 bases, leaving 9 bases between the germline ends. This CDR3 has 11 amino acids. CDR3 nucleotide sequence: TGCGCCAGCAGTGCTGGCCGCGAGCAGTACTTC. It is translated as CASSAGREQYF. The variable domain in full, with the rest retrieved from reference TRBV5-1 and TRBJ2-7, is KAGVTQTPRYLIKTRGQQVTLSCSPISGHRSVSWYQQTPGQGLQFLFEYFSETQRNKGNFPGRFSGRQFSNSRSEMNVSTLELGDSALYLCASSAGREQYFGPGTRLTVT.

J is TRBJ2-1 and V is TRBV7-2, with D perhaps matching TRBD1 (5 bases). Trimming removed 5 bases at V and 9 bases at J, with 8 bases between. The CDR3 is 11 amino acids. Germline-derived CDR1 and CDR2 are SGHTA and FQGNSA. The CDR3: CASSTGGEQFF. The CDR3 nucleotides read TGTGCCAGCAGCACAGGCGGTGAGCAGTTCTTC. Supplemented by reference TRBV7-2 and TRBJ2-1, the full variable domain reads GAGVSQSPSNKVTEKGKDVELRCDPISGHTALYWYRQSLGQGLEFLIYFQGNSAPDKSGLPSDRFSAERTGGSVSTLTIQRTQQEDSAVYLCASSTGGEQFFGPGTRLTVL.

This chain uses TRBV7-6 with TRBJ2-2, with D possibly called TRBD1 or TRBD2 (6 bases each). V gave up 5 bases and J gave up 0 bases, with 13 bases separating them. Germline V gene sequence: CDR1 SGHVS, CDR2 FNYEAQ. The CDR3 extends over 16 amino acids. The CDR3 sequence is CASSQSGGPNTGELFF. For the CDR3, the DNA is TGTGCCAGCAGCCAGAGTGGGGGGCCGAACACCGGGGAGCTGTTTTTT.

The genes are TRBV2 and TRBJ2-1, with 10 nucleotides matching TRBD1. Per germline, CDR1 SNHLY and CDR2 FYNNEI. J was trimmed by 4 bases and V by 7 bases; bases with no gene match: 16. CDR3 length equals 18 residues. In DNA, the CDR3 is TGTGCCAGCATTCTTTATGGGGGACAGGGGCCCCGTTACAATGAGCAGTTCTTC. This encodes CASILYGGQGPRYNEQFF. The full variable domain, rest sourced from reference TRBV2 and TRBJ2-1, is EPEVTQTPSHQVTQMGQEVILRCVPISNHLYFYWYRQILGQKVEFLVSFYNNEISEKSEIFDDQFSVERPDGSNFTLKIRSTKLEDSAMYFCASILYGGQGPRYNEQFFGPGTRLTVL.

This clone was recorded once. J is TRBJ2-1 and V is TRBV27; tentative D call: TRBD2 (5 bases). The CDR3 loop spans 17 amino acids. CDR1 is MNHEY and CDR2 is SMNVEV in the germline V gene (reference sequence). Between the trimmed V and J ends, which lost 3 bases and 0 bases, there was a span of 15 bases. This chain's CDR3 is CASSFTIKRFSYNEQFF. The CDR3 nucleotides are TGTGCCAGCAGTTTCACCATCAAGCGGTTCTCCTACAATGAGCAGTTCTTC.

This chain joins TRBV2 and TRBJ1-5, with D uncertain. Per the germline V gene, CDR1 is SNHLY and CDR2 is FYNNEI. The germline V and J ends were trimmed by 6 bases and 8 bases, with 14 bases remaining between them. This CDR3 contains 13 residues. The CDR3 DNA reads TGTGCCAGCAGGGAAACGACCGCGGAGCCCCAGCATTTT. Amino acids: CASRETTAEPQHF.

V is TRBV30 and J is TRBJ1-1; D is undetermined. Per germline, CDR1 GTSNPN and CDR2 SVGIG (reference sequence). This CDR3 is 11 amino acids long. V lost 5 bases and J 5 bases, leaving 9 bases between the germline ends. This chain's CDR3 is CAWSHRTEAFF. In DNA, the CDR3 is TGTGCCTGGTCCCATCGTACTGAAGCTTTCTTT.

The chain joins TRBV9 to TRBJ1-3, with no clear D. V gave up 2 bases and J gave up 0 bases, with 18 bases separating them. The germline gives CDR1 SGDLS, CDR2 YYNGEE. The CDR3 extends over 18 amino acids. CDR3 nucleotides: TGTGCCAGCAGCGTCCTACGGGGAGGGCCCTCCTCTGGAAACACCATATATTTT. Its translation is CASSVLRGGPSSGNTIYF.

The V and J genes are TRBV30 and TRBJ2-3; possible D gene TRBD2, 5 bases. In germline, CDR1 is GTSNPN, CDR2 SVGIG (reference sequence). The CDR3 runs 13 residues. V lost 2 bases to trimming and J lost 4 bases, with 10 bases between them. CDR3 in amino acids: CAWSSSGADTQYF. DNA of the CDR3: TGTGCCTGGAGTTCGAGCGGCGCAGATACGCAGTATTTT.

This chain uses TRBV7-8 with TRBJ2-6; D is undetermined. V shed 1 base and J shed 4 bases, with 8 bases lying between them. CDR1 and CDR2 (germline): SGHVS, FQNEAQ. The CDR3 sequence is 15 residues long. The CDR3 bases are TGTGCCAGCAGCTTAGGGGTAGCCGGGGCCAACGTCCTGACTTTC. Translated, it gives CASSLGVAGANVLTF. Looking up the rest from reference TRBV7-8 and TRBJ2-6 gives the full variable domain: GAGVSQSPRYKVAKRGQDVALRCDPISGHVSLFWYQQALGQGPEFLTYFQNEAQLDKSGLPSDRFFAERPEGSVSTLKIQRTQQEDSAVYLCASSLGVAGANVLTFGAGSRLTVL.

The rearrangement joins TRBV11-2 to TRBJ2-5; TRBD1 aligns across 7 bases. From germline, CDR1 is SGHAT and CDR2 FQNNGV. CDR3 length equals 15 residues. After removal of 4 bases from V and 5 bases from J, the junction contained 10 bases not matched to a gene. CDR3 DNA: TGTGCCAGCAGCTCTACCAGAGGGGGCTTGGAGACCCAGTACTTC. Translated: CASSSTRGGLETQYF.

The rearrangement links TRBV21-1 to TRBJ1-1; TRBD1, as called in the table, went unchecked against the DNA. TRBV21-1 is an annotated pseudogene. The CDR3 runs 13 residues. The CDR3 protein is CASTRTGGTEAFF. CDR3 nucleotide sequence: TGTGCCAGCACCCGGACAGGGGGGACTGAAGCTTTCTTT.

The chain couples TRBV9 to TRBJ2-6; no clear D gene. This CDR3 is built from 14 residues. The V gene's germline CDR1 is SGDLS and CDR2 YYNGEE. The V end was cut by 3 bases, the J end by 0 bases, with 4 bases between. CDR3 loop: CASSANSGANVLTF. As DNA, the CDR3 is TGTGCCAGCAGCGCCAACTCTGGGGCCAACGTCCTGACTTTC.

On this clone itself: This sample includes further DNA sequences coding for the same CDR3. The chain is built from TRBV28 and TRBJ1-5, with D tentatively TRBD1 (6 bases). This CDR3 is 13 amino acids long. Looked up from germline, CDR1 is MDHEN and CDR2 is SYDVKM. With 6 bases removed from V and 1 base from J, the gap between germline ends came to 7 bases. CDR3 sequence: CASRQGSNQPQHF. The CDR3 nucleotides are TGTGCCAGCAGGCAGGGGAGCAATCAGCCCCAGCATTTT.

The CDR3: CASTLSRRELDTQYF. The CDR3 DNA sequence: TGTGCCAGCACTCTGAGTCGGCGGGAGTTAGATACGCAGTATTTT. This sequence joins TRBV27 and TRBJ2-3; 7 nucleotides match TRBD2. Germline V gives CDR1 MNHEY, CDR2 SMNVEV (reference sequence). After removal of 7 bases from V and 5 bases from J, the junction contained 12 bases not matched to a gene. The CDR3 sequence is 15 residues long.

The rearrangement joins TRBV6-1 to TRBJ2-1; D may be TRBD1 (5 bases). The CDR3 runs to 15 residues. Germline V gene lookup returns CDR1 MNHNS and CDR2 SASEGT. Trimming took off 6 bases at V and 1 base at J, with 13 bases between the two ends. The CDR3 protein is CASRTTGSSYNEQFF. The CDR3 coding sequence is TGTGCCAGCAGAACCACAGGAAGTTCCTACAATGAGCAGTTCTTC.

This clone was recorded a few times. This sequence joins TRBV7-9 and TRBJ2-3; TRBD1 matches at 9 bases. The germline V gene encodes CDR1 SEHNR and CDR2 FQNEAQ (reference sequence). After removal of 5 bases from V and 5 bases from J, the junction contained 5 bases not matched to a gene. The CDR3 has 14 amino acids. The CDR3 DNA reads as TGTGCCAGCAGCCTACAGGGGGCGGGAGATACGCAGTATTTT. It yields the protein CASSLQGAGDTQYF.

Points on this clone: Other DNA sequences within the sample encode an identical CDR3. This chain connects TRBV6-5 to TRBJ2-7; no definite D call. The CDR3 is 12 residues long. The ends were cut back, 5 bases at V and 1 base at J, with 6 bases in the middle. The germline CDR1 and CDR2 sequences are MNHEY and SVGAGI. CDR3 amino acids: CASSQGSYEQYF. In DNA, the CDR3 is TGTGCCAGCAGTCAAGGGTCCTACGAGCAGTACTTC.

The chain has TRBV5-4 and TRBJ1-1, with a weak D call TRBD1 (6 bases). Germline CDR1 and CDR2: SGHNT and YYREEE (reference sequence). The CDR3 runs to 16 residues. Trimming took off 0 bases at V and 1 base at J, with 13 bases between the two ends. CDR3 sequence reads: CASSLGGGTTNTEAFF. CDR3 coding DNA: TGTGCCAGCAGCTTGGGAGGCGGGACAACGAACACTGAAGCTTTCTTT.

The chain links TRBV7-3 to TRBJ1-3; 8 nucleotides agree with TRBD1. Germline trimming cut 5 bases from V and 0 bases from J; bases unmatched to any gene: 12. The CDR3 extends over 18 amino acids. CDR1 is SGHTA and CDR2 is FQGTGA in the germline V gene. CDR3 sequence reads: CASSPGTGRDSSGNTIYF. For the CDR3, the DNA is TGTGCCAGCAGCCCAGGGACAGGCCGTGATAGCTCTGGAAACACCATATATTTT. The full variable domain, its missing parts supplied by reference TRBV7-3 and TRBJ1-3, is GAGVSQTPSNKVTEKGKYVELRCDPISGHTALYWYRQSLGQGPEFLIYFQGTGAADDSGLPNDRFFAVRPEGSVSTLKIQRTERGDSAVYLCASSPGTGRDSSGNTIYFGEGSWLTVV.

The chain has TRBV4-2 and TRBJ2-1, with D unresolved. Germline-derived CDR1 and CDR2 are LGHNA and YNFKEQ. Trimming shortened V by 0 bases and J by 6 bases, and 12 bases separated the two germline ends. The CDR3 totals 15 residues. CDR3 DNA: TGTGCCAGCAGCCAAGATGCATCGGTTGGCAATGAGCAGTTCTTC. Protein: CASSQDASVGNEQFF.

V gene TRBV10-3 combines with J gene TRBJ2-1; the match to TRBD2 covers 7 bases. Germline V gives CDR1 ENHRY, CDR2 SYGVKD. The CDR3 covers 14 residues. The ends lost 4 bases at V and 8 bases at J; junction bases unmatched: 8. The CDR3 is CAISGRLAGDEQFF. The CDR3 DNA reads as TGTGCCATCAGTGGCCGGCTGGCGGGAGATGAGCAGTTCTTC.

The rearrangement links TRBV4-2 to TRBJ1-1; no firm D call. Trimming shortened V by 1 base and J by 12 bases, and 21 bases separated the two germline ends. The V gene's germline CDR1 is LGHNA and CDR2 YNFKEQ. CDR3 length: 15 amino acids. The CDR3, as DNA: TGTGCCAGCAGCCAAGGGCATCCCCCGGGGTTGGGGTCTTTCTTT. Amino acid sequence: CASSQGHPPGLGSFF.

The gene calls are TRBV28 and TRBJ2-7, with D possibly being TRBD1 (6 bases). V was clipped by 6 bases and J by 0 bases, with 15 bases between them. Germline assignment: CDR1 MDHEN and CDR2 SYDVKM. The CDR3 is 15 residues long. This chain's CDR3 is CASRPGTHTSYEQYF. The CDR3 coding sequence is TGTGCCAGCAGACCCGGGACACATACCTCCTACGAGCAGTACTTC.

DNA of the CDR3: TGTGCCAGCAGTCCAAGGGGGGGGCTTCCCTATGGCTACACCTTC. Translated: CASSPRGGLPYGYTF. V gene TRBV28 combines with J gene TRBJ1-2; D is possibly TRBD1 (6 bases). The CDR3 consists of 15 residues. Germline CDR1 is MDHEN and CDR2 is SYDVKM. Trimming cost V 5 bases and J 4 bases, with 17 bases left between them.